What follows are 18 T cell receptor beta chains derived from one specimen sequenced in a study of chemoradiotherapy in HPV16-positive cancers (dated by TCRdb to the early 2020s). Library construction relied on the immunoSEQ multiplex PCR assay. TCRdb mirrors the immuneACCESS table, restricted to in-frame sequences. Some clones are absent from its copies; in checked studies, under half trace to an unresolved V gene, and the reason for the others is unknown. The sample contains about 3,100 clones, roughly 90% of them found a single time. The leading ten clones occupy roughly 4.2% of the sample. The sample here was tumor tissue, taken from a patient who underwent chemoradiotherapy. These receptors were collected from a human donor with HPV-associated anogenital cancer.

V is TRBV5-6 and J is TRBJ1-1; D gene uncertain. The CDR3 loop spans 16 amino acids. The V and J ends lost 3 bases and 4 bases respectively, with 19 bases between them. The V gene's germline CDR1 is SGHDT and CDR2 YYEEEE. As DNA, the CDR3 is TGTGCCAGCAGCTCACTGGTGGAGGTTAGGATCACTGAAGCTTTCTTT. Translating gives CASSSLVEVRITEAFF.

This clone was seen only once. The chain employs TRBV2 and TRBJ1-2, with unresolved D. CDR1 SNHLY and CDR2 FYNNEI come from the germline V gene. Trimming removed 1 base at V and 5 bases at J, with 5 bases between. The CDR3 loop spans 12 amino acids. The CDR3 sequence is CASSEGQYGYTF. As DNA, the CDR3 is TGTGCCAGCAGTGAAGGCCAGTATGGCTACACCTTC.

This rearrangement joins TRBV5-1 to TRBJ1-1; D unclear. V was clipped by 0 bases and J by 1 base, with 10 bases between them. This CDR3 contains 15 residues. CDR1 is SGHRS, CDR2 YFSETQ, per germline. The CDR3 region is CASSLGGLGNTEAFF. DNA of the CDR3: TGCGCCAGCAGCTTGGGTGGCCTAGGGAACACTGAAGCTTTCTTT.

The genes are TRBV29-1 and TRBJ1-2; D is possibly TRBD1 (5 bases). This CDR3 has 15 residues. V was clipped by 5 bases and J by 5 bases, with 21 bases between them. The germline V gene encodes CDR1 SQVTM and CDR2 ANQGSEA. The CDR3 region has the DNA TGCAGCGTTTTTGGTTTCGGGGGGTCACAGTATGGCTACACCTTC. It specifies CSVFGFGGSQYGYTF. Full variable domain (rest looked up from reference TRBV29-1 and TRBJ1-2): SAVISQKPSRDICQRGTSLTIQCQVDSQVTMMFWYRQQPGQSLTLIATANQGSEATYESGFVIDKFPISRPNLTFSTLTVSNMSPEDSSIYLCSVFGFGGSQYGYTFGSGTRLTVV.

The rearrangement uses TRBV29-1 and TRBJ2-3; 9 bases align to TRBD2. Germline loops: CDR1 SQVTM, CDR2 ANQGSEA. Losses at the gene ends were 5 bases for V and 3 bases for J; bases not matched to a gene: 6. This CDR3 has 14 residues. The CDR3 loop is CSVQRLAVTDTQYF. In nucleotides, the CDR3 is TGCAGCGTTCAACGACTAGCGGTGACAGATACGCAGTATTTT.

The CDR3 nucleotides read TGTGCCAGCGACGAGAGCACAGATACGCAGTATTTT. Encoded protein: CASDESTDTQYF. The chain has TRBV2 and TRBJ2-3; no firm D call. The CDR3 consists of 12 residues. Germline V gene sequence: CDR1 SNHLY, CDR2 FYNNEI. The V gene lost 8 bases and the J gene lost 0 bases, with 6 bases spanning the gap.

This chain links TRBV27 with TRBJ1-5; D is unclear. Germline-derived CDR1 and CDR2 are MNHEY and SMNVEV (reference sequence). This CDR3 spans 14 amino acids. V dropped 0 bases and J dropped 3 bases, with 6 bases sitting between them. CDR3 bases: TGTGCCAGCAGTTTATCCCCCGACAATCAGCCCCAGCATTTT. Protein product: CASSLSPDNQPQHF.

This clone was recorded once. The rearrangement uses TRBV21-1 and TRBJ2-7; TRBD1 is the table's D call and was not checked against the DNA. TRBV21-1 is an annotated pseudogene. This CDR3 contains 12 residues. CDR3 sequence reads: CASTYRAHEQYV. CDR3 bases: TGTGCCAGCACCTACAGGGCGCACGAGCAGTACGTC.

The chain joins TRBV5-1 to TRBJ2-1; 7 bases fit TRBD2. Germline CDR1 SGHRS, CDR2 YFSETQ. J was trimmed by 15 bases and V by 0 bases; bases with no gene match: 9. The length of the CDR3 is 13 residues. The CDR3 region has the DNA TGCGCCAGCAGCTTGGGGTGGCGGGAGCGTTGGTTCTTC. It specifies CASSLGWRERWFF. Combining the CDR3 with reference TRBV5-1 and TRBJ2-1 gives the whole variable domain KAGVTQTPRYLIKTRGQQVTLSCSPISGHRSVSWYQQTPGQGLQFLFEYFSETQRNKGNFPGRFSGRQFSNSRSEMNVSTLELGDSALYLCASSLGWRERWFFGPGTRLTVL.

The J gene is TRBJ2-3, the V gene TRBV7-8; 11 bases map to TRBD2. Germline V gives CDR1 SGHVS, CDR2 FQNEAQ. The CDR3 has 18 residues. V trimming: 4 bases; J trimming: 7 bases; junction bases outside the gene matches: 16. The CDR3, as DNA: TGTGCCAGCAGCTCCAAATTTGTAACTAGCGGGGGTCCCAATACGCAGTATTTT. It is translated as CASSSKFVTSGGPNTQYF.

The gene calls are TRBV11-3 and TRBJ2-3, with D possibly called TRBD1 or TRBD2 (6 bases each). This CDR3 comprises 15 residues. Trimming removed 5 bases at V and 0 bases at J, with 12 bases between. CDR1 and CDR2 from the germline V gene are SGHNT and YENEEA. In DNA, the CDR3 is TGTGCCAGCAGCGTGGGGGGCAAAAGCACAGATACGCAGTATTTT. Its protein product is CASSVGGKSTDTQYF.

The chain joins TRBV15 to TRBJ1-2; tentatively, D is TRBD1 (6 bases). CDR1 LNHNV and CDR2 YYDKDF come from the germline V gene (reference sequence). The CDR3 covers 13 residues. Trimming removed 1 base at V and 5 bases at J, with 8 bases between. The CDR3 coding sequence is TGTGCCACCAGCAGAGGACAGGAGTATGGCTACACCTTC. Its protein is CATSRGQEYGYTF.

The rearrangement joins TRBV4-2 to TRBJ2-1; D perhaps matches TRBD2 (6 bases). This CDR3 spans 13 amino acids. V lost 6 bases and J 7 bases, leaving 13 bases between the germline ends. Germline V gene sequence: CDR1 LGHNA, CDR2 YNFKEQ. CDR3 protein: CASSHTRENEQFF. DNA of the CDR3: TGTGCCAGCAGTCATACCCGGGAGAATGAGCAGTTCTTC.

The chain recombines TRBV6-5 with TRBJ2-1, with 7 bases fitting TRBD1. V lost 10 bases and J lost 6; bases outside the gene matches: 3. The CDR3 contains 11 residues. Looked up from germline, CDR1 is MNHEY and CDR2 is SVGAGI. The chain's CDR3 is CATTGINEQFF. The CDR3 DNA is TGTGCCACGACAGGGATCAATGAGCAGTTCTTC.

The chain is built from TRBV2 and TRBJ1-1; 7 bases align to TRBD1. CDR3 length: 15 residues. The V gene end was trimmed by 7 bases and the J gene end by 3 bases; junction bases not matched to a gene: 11. Per the germline V gene, CDR1 is SNHLY and CDR2 is FYNNEI. In DNA, the CDR3 is TGTGCCAGCACCTACCAAGGGACAGAACACACTGAAGCTTTCTTT. It specifies CASTYQGTEHTEAFF.

V and J are TRBV5-6 and TRBJ1-1; maybe TRBD1 (5 bases). The ends were cut back, 4 bases at V and 9 bases at J, with 19 bases in the middle. The CDR3 is 14 residues long. Germline loops: CDR1 SGHDT, CDR2 YYEEEE. In DNA form, the CDR3 reads TGTGCCAGCAGCGCCCCGCAGGGAAGTCTCAAAGCTTTCTTT. Protein sequence: CASSAPQGSLKAFF. Looking up the rest from reference TRBV5-6 and TRBJ1-1 gives the full variable domain: DAGVTQSPTHLIKTRGQQVTLRCSPKSGHDTVSWYQQALGQGPQFIFQYYEEEERQRGNFPDRFSGHQFPNYSSELNVNALLLGDSALYLCASSAPQGSLKAFFGQGTRLTVV.

The chain joins TRBV30 to TRBJ1-5, with a tentative D call TRBD1 (6 bases). Germline loops: CDR1 GTSNPN, CDR2 SVGIG (reference sequence). CDR3 length: 13 residues. V was trimmed by 5 bases and J by 7 bases, leaving 15 bases between them. The CDR3 DNA sequence: TGTGCCTGGCAGAGGGGGTTCGACCAGCCCCAGCATTTT. Translation gives CAWQRGFDQPQHF.

This clone was detected once. The chain links TRBV19 to TRBJ2-3, with D perhaps TRBD1 (5 bases). The V and J ends lost 5 bases and 4 bases respectively, with 16 bases between them. This CDR3 comprises 15 residues. Looked up from germline, CDR1 is LNHDA and CDR2 is SQIVND (reference sequence). CDR3 protein: CASSPTATVADTQYF. The CDR3 nucleotides read TGTGCCAGTAGTCCGACGGCGACAGTAGCAGATACGCAGTATTTT.